Here is one T cell receptor beta chain with its context. Its antigen is unknown. No base-level quality is on record; no much larger clone is a single base apart. The data belong to a study of blood T cell repertoires in COVID-19 (dated by TCRdb to the early 2020s). Notes on the research overall: The collaborator samples originated in the United States, Italy and Spain and spanned the acute and convalescent phases of COVID-19. Where available, HLA class I and class II types were obtained from metadata supplied by the sample provider rather than from assay-based typing. The repertoires were released in a freely available public database meant as a resource for research on the immune response to SARS-CoV-2. Samples came from the ongoing ImmuneRACE study (first 160 participants) plus 1,254 subjects from 6 global collaborators. The material from the prospective study consisted of cDNA or gDNA derived from T cells, B-cell-depleted T cells, or PBMCs. Sample metadata almost always included a de-identified subject ID, COVID-19 status, age in years and sex. The dataset comprised deeply sampled blood TCRbeta repertoires from subjects exposed to, actively infected with, or recovered from COVID-19.

Whole blood was collected in K2EDTA tubes by collaborating institutions according to the institutions' own protocols. For TCRbeta analysis, collaborator samples were shipped as frozen whole blood, as isolated PBMCs, or as DNA extracted from either sample type. Findings and caveats that apply to the study as a whole: The quantity of clinical and demographic metadata differed by source and by participant and was supplied without curation.

TCRbeta CDR3 regions were amplified from genomic DNA using the immunoSEQ Assay, a bias-controlled multiplex PCR. As for the original processing: The number of nucleated cells in each sample was estimated by amplification of reference gene primers within the assay. Sequence reads were collapsed and filtered to measure the absolute abundance of every unique TCRbeta CDR3 rearrangement. Productive Simpson clonality was computed per sample as the square root of Simpson's diversity index over productive rearrangements. In its TCRdb copy, this immuneACCESS table keeps in-frame sequences only and misses some clones. Where compared with another copy, unresolved V genes explain less than half of these, and the others have no known cause. V and J calls and clone size follow that table, whereas D and trimming were derived from the DNA. Within this sample are around 130,000 clones, with 90% of them counted one time only. The ten largest account for more than 3% of the sample.

The germline V gene provides CDR1 KGHDR and CDR2 SFDVKD. From the cysteine up to the phenylalanine, the CDR3 has a length of 16 residues. Of all the DNA, just the CDR3 is kept, 48 bases in frame from base 1. From V the trimming removes 3 bases and from J it removes 0 bases, while the gene matches leave 3 bases of the junction unaccounted for. The chain was built from TRBV24-1 and TRBJ2-5; TRBD1 lines up with 10 middle nucleotides. This clonotype was obtained from a man over 45 with active COVID-19. Sequencing was performed on peripheral blood. CDR3 sequence: CATSDQGTGDQETQYF. The nucleotide sequence is given as TGTGCCACCAGTGATCAAGGGACAGGGGACCAAGAGACCCAGTACTTC.